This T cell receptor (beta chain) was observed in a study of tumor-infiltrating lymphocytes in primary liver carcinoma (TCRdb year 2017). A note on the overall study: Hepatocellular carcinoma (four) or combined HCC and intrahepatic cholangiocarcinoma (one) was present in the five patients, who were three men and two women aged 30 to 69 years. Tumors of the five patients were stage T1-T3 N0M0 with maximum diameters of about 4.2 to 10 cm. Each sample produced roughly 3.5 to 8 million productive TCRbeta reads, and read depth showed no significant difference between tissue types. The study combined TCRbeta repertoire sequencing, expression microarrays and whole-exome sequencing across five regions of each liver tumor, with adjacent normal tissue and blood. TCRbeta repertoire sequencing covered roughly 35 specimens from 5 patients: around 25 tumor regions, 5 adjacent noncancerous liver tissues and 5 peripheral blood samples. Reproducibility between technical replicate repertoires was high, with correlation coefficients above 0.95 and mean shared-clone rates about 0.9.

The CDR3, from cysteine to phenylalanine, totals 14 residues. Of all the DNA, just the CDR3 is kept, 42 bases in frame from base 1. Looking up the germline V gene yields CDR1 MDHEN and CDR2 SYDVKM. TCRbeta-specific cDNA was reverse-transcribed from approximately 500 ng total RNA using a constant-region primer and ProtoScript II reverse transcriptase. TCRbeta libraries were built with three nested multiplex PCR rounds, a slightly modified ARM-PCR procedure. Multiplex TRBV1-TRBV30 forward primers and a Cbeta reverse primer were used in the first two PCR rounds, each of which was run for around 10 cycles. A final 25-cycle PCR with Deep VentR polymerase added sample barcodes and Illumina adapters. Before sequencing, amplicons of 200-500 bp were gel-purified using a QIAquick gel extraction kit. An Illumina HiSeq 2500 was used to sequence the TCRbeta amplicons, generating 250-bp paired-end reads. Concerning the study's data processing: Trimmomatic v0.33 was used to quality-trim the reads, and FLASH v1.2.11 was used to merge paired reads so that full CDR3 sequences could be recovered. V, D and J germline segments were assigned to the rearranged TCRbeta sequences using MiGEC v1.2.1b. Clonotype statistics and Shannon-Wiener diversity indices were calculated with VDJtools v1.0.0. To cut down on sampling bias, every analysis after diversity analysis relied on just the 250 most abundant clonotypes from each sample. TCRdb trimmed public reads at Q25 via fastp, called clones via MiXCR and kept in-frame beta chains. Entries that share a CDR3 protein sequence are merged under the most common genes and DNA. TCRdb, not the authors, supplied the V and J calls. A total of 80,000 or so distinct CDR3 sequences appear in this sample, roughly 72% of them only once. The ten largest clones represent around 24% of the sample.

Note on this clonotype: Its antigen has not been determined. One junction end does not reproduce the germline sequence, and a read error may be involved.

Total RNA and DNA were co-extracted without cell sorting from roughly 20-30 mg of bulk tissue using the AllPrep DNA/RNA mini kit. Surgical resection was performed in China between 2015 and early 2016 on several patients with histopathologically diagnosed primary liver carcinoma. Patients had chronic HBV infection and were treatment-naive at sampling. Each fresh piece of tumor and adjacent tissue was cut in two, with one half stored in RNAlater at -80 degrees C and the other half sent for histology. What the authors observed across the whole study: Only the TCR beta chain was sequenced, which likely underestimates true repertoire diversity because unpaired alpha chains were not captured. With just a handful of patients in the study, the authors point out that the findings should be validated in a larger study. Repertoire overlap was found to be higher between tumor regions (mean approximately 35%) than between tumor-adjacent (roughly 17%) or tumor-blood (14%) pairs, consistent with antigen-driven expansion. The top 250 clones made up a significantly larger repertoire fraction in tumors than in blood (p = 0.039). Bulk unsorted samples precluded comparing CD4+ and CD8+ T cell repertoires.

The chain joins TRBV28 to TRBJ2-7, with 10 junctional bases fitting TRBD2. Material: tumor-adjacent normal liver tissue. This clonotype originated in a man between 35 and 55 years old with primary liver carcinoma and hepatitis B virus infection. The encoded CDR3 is CARSSLAGDYEQYF. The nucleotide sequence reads TGCGCCAGGAGTAGTCTAGCGGGAGACTACGAGCAGTACTTC. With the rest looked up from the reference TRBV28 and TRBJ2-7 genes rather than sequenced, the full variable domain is DVKVTQSSRYLVKRTGEKVFLECVQDMDHENMFWYRQDPGLGLRLIYFSYDVKMKEKGDIPEGYSVSREKKERFSLILESASTNQTSMYLCARSSLAGDYEQYFGPGTRLTVT.